These 9 T cell receptor beta chains share one sample of origin, sequenced in a study of CD8+ T cells in alopecia areata. Once RNA had been extracted, it was reverse transcribed into cDNA to act as the sequencing template. Repertoires were generated with immunoSEQ multiplex PCR, while TCRdb's copy carries only in-frame clones and drops some. The table lists approximately 140,000 clones, around 47% of them singletons. Source material: CD4+ T cells sorted from blood. All receptors derive from a human donor with alopecia areata.

J is TRBJ1-5 and V is TRBV18; D may be TRBD1 (5 bases). The length of the CDR3 is 13 residues. The V gene's germline CDR1 is KGHSH and CDR2 LQKENI. V lost 5 bases and J 4 bases, leaving 9 bases between the germline ends. The CDR3 nucleotides are TGTGCCAGCTCATCGGGACGTAATCAGCCCCAGCATTTT. As protein: CASSSGRNQPQHF.

V usage is TRBV29-1 and J usage is TRBJ1-2; 7 bases are shared with TRBD1. The V gene end was trimmed by 6 bases and the J gene end by 3 bases; junction bases not matched to a gene: 19. The germline gives CDR1 SQVTM, CDR2 ANQGSEA. The CDR3 is made up of 17 amino acids. CDR3 DNA: TGCAGCGTCGCGACCGGGACAGTTCCCTCCTTGGACTATGGCTACACCTTC. Translation: CSVATGTVPSLDYGYTF. Based on the CDR3 plus reference TRBV29-1 and TRBJ1-2, the full variable domain is SAVISQKPSRDICQRGTSLTIQCQVDSQVTMMFWYRQQPGQSLTLIATANQGSEATYESGFVIDKFPISRPNLTFSTLTVSNMSPEDSSIYLCSVATGTVPSLDYGYTFGSGTRLTVV.

V and J are TRBV20-1 and TRBJ2-7; D unclear. The V gene's germline CDR1 is DFQATT and CDR2 SNEGSKA (reference sequence). The CDR3 extends over 10 amino acids. Trimming stripped 3 bases from V and 5 bases from J, with 5 bases between. CDR3 DNA sequence: TGCAGTGCTAGTATAAACGAGCAGTACTTC. Translated, it gives CSASINEQYF.

The chain combines TRBV7-8 with TRBJ2-7; D may be TRBD1 (6 bases). The CDR3 sequence is 14 residues long. V lost 4 bases, J lost 3 bases, and 13 bases lay in between. Germline CDR1 and CDR2: SGHVS and FQNEAQ. The CDR3 sequence is CASSYAHRDYEQYF. The DNA for the CDR3 is TGTGCCAGCAGCTACGCCCACAGGGACTACGAGCAGTACTTC.

The V and J genes are TRBV27 and TRBJ2-2; D possibly corresponds to TRBD1 (5 bases). V dropped 5 bases and J dropped 5 bases, with 9 bases sitting between them. There are 13 residues in the CDR3. The V gene's germline CDR1 is MNHEY and CDR2 SMNVEV (reference sequence). CDR3 nucleotide sequence: TGTGCCAGCAGTCAGGGCCGGACCGGGGAGCTGTTTTTT. Protein sequence: CASSQGRTGELFF.

This clone has only a few counts. The rearrangement links TRBV19 to TRBJ1-2; D is undetermined. The germline V gene has CDR1 LNHDA and CDR2 SQIVND (reference sequence). CDR3 length: 13 residues. V lost 7 bases and J 2 bases, leaving 11 bases between the germline ends. The CDR3 loop reads CASKSSGNYGYTF. In DNA form, the CDR3 reads TGTGCCAGTAAGAGCAGCGGGAACTATGGCTACACCTTC.

This sequence joins TRBV25-1 and TRBJ1-1; no definite D call. V lost 4 bases and J 1 base, leaving 10 bases between the germline ends. The germline V gene encodes CDR1 MGHDK and CDR2 SYGVNS. This CDR3 region has 14 residues. For the CDR3, the DNA is TGTGCCAGCAGTGCAGCGGAGCCGAACACTGAAGCTTTCTTT. Translating gives CASSAAEPNTEAFF.

This rearrangement joins TRBV28 to TRBJ2-3; 7 nucleotides align to TRBD2. V shed 5 bases, J shed 0 bases, and the junction held 5 bases outside the gene matches. Germline V gives CDR1 MDHEN, CDR2 SYDVKM. The length of the CDR3 is 15 residues. The CDR3 protein is CASSRSAGSTDTQYF. DNA for the CDR3: TGTGCCAGCAGTCGTTCAGCGGGGAGCACAGATACGCAGTATTTT.

This clone was counted a few times. The rearrangement links TRBV7-9 to TRBJ1-1; D ambiguous. V lost 1 base, J lost 1 base, and 7 bases lay in between. The CDR3 covers 14 residues. Germline CDR1 and CDR2: SEHNR and FQNEAQ (reference sequence). CDR3 loop: CASSLGEWNTEAFF. The CDR3 DNA follows: TGTGCCAGCAGCTTAGGGGAATGGAACACTGAAGCTTTCTTT.